The clone carrying this TCR beta chain has just a few counts. The data originate from a study of T cells in Graves' hyperthyroidism and ophthalmopathy. The germline gives CDR1 MNHEY, CDR2 SMNVEV (reference sequence). With 8 bases removed from V and 1 base from J, the gap between germline ends came to 21 bases. The CDR3 runs 17 residues. The TCR beta CDR3 regions underwent amplification using RNA transcripts as the source. HTBI primers drove first-round RT-PCR of the TCR CDR3. TCRdb reanalysed the multiplex PCR reads using MiXCR and keeps one entry per CDR3 protein. Of 300,000 to 500,000 distinct CDR3 sequences listed, around an eighth are singletons.

Material for sequencing was blood. This chain uses TRBV27 with TRBJ2-4, with D perhaps TRBD1 or TRBD2 (6 bases each). The sequence was collected from a man in his forties or fifties with Graves' ophthalmopathy. The CDR3 loop reads CASWPLGGGEAKNIQYF. The CDR3 DNA sequence: TGTGCCAGCTGGCCTCTTGGAGGGGGAGAGGCCAAAAACATTCAGTACTTC.